The 16 T cell receptor beta chains below were found in one sample sequenced in a study of blood T cell repertoires in COVID-19. TCRdb's copy holds only in-frame clones and misses some; the assay was immunoSEQ multiplex PCR. The repertoire consists of 150,000 or so clones, with about nine tenths occurring once and the leading ten covering about 6.5%. The source material was peripheral blood. Receptors originate from a man older than 75 with acute or convalescent COVID-19.

The rearrangement links TRBV5-4 to TRBJ2-1; TRBD1 is a possible D gene (5 bases). CDR1 and CDR2 (germline): SGHNT, YYREEE (reference sequence). V gave up 2 bases and J gave up 3 bases, with 9 bases separating them. The CDR3 is made up of 14 amino acids. The CDR3 loop reads CASSLRGSYNEQFF. The CDR3, as DNA: TGTGCCAGCAGCTTAAGGGGAAGCTACAATGAGCAGTTCTTC.

The chain couples TRBV5-1 to TRBJ2-1; 7 bases match TRBD2. J was trimmed by 5 bases and V by 2 bases; bases with no gene match: 4. Germline assignment: CDR1 SGHRS and CDR2 YFSETQ. CDR3 size: 14 residues. Here the CDR3 reads CASSLGLVNNEQFF. For the CDR3, the DNA is TGCGCCAGCAGCTTAGGACTAGTTAACAATGAGCAGTTCTTC. Full variable domain (missing parts from reference TRBV5-1 and TRBJ2-1): KAGVTQTPRYLIKTRGQQVTLSCSPISGHRSVSWYQQTPGQGLQFLFEYFSETQRNKGNFPGRFSGRQFSNSRSEMNVSTLELGDSALYLCASSLGLVNNEQFFGPGTRLTVL.

This chain links TRBV7-2 with TRBJ2-3, with TRBD2 matching over 9 bases. The CDR3 is 17 residues long. Trimming took 5 bases from V and 2 from J; bases not matched to a gene: 11. CDR1 is SGHTA, CDR2 FQGNSA, per germline. CDR3 nucleotide sequence: TGTGCCAGCAGCCTACAATCAAGCGGGGGGCTCACAGATACGCAGTATTTT. The encoded protein is CASSLQSSGGLTDTQYF.

In this sample, this clone turned up once. The chain carries TRBV4-2 and TRBJ2-2, with TRBD2 identical over 12 bases. Germline CDR1 LGHNA, CDR2 YNFKEQ. This CDR3 has 18 residues. Trimming at V came to 0 bases and at J to 4 bases, leaving 6 bases not matched to a gene. The CDR3 loop is CASSQEPLAGGRTGELFF. DNA of the CDR3: TGTGCCAGCAGCCAAGAGCCTCTAGCGGGGGGGCGCACCGGGGAGCTGTTTTTT.

V usage is TRBV5-4 and J usage is TRBJ1-3; no clear D. Germline V gene lookup returns CDR1 SGHNT and CDR2 YYREEE (reference sequence). The CDR3 consists of 14 residues. The germline V and J ends were trimmed by 4 bases and 2 bases, with 10 bases remaining between them. CDR3 nucleotides: TGTGCCAGCAGCACCGACATAGCTGGAAACACCATATATTTT. Encoded protein: CASSTDIAGNTIYF.

The rearrangement joins TRBV18 to TRBJ2-7, with TRBD1 identical over 10 bases. Trimming took 3 bases from V and 2 from J; bases not matched to a gene: 4. The CDR3 sequence is 15 residues long. Looked up from germline, CDR1 is KGHSH and CDR2 is LQKENI. For the CDR3, the DNA is TGTGCCAGCTCACCTGCCGGACAGGGGGCCTACGAGCAGTACTTC. Its translation: CASSPAGQGAYEQYF.

CDR3 nucleotides: TGTGCCAGCAGCCCTAGGACAGGGTATGGCTACACCTTC. It translates to CASSPRTGYGYTF. The chain carries TRBV3-1 (or the pseudogene TRBV3-2) and TRBJ1-2; 8 nucleotides agree with TRBD1. Germline CDR1 and CDR2: LGHDT and YNNKEL (reference sequence). J lost 5 bases, V lost 4 bases, and 3 bases had no gene match. The CDR3 runs to 13 residues.

V usage is TRBV5-6 and J usage is TRBJ2-7, with a possible D match to TRBD1 (5 bases). CDR3 length equals 12 residues. Germline CDR1 is SGHDT and CDR2 is YYEEEE. V lost 4 bases and J lost 2, with 7 bases in between. The DNA of the CDR3 is TGTGCCAGCAGCCTAGGGGCCTACGAGCAGTACTTC. Protein sequence: CASSLGAYEQYF.

The V and J genes are TRBV11-2 and TRBJ2-1; 7 positions match TRBD1. Germline values: CDR1 SGHAT, CDR2 FQNNGV. There are 14 residues in the CDR3. V lost 8 bases to trimming and J lost 0 bases; unmatched junction nucleotides: 4. The CDR3 DNA reads as TGTGCCAGCGCACGGGACAGCTCCTACAATGAGCAGTTCTTC. Residues: CASARDSSYNEQFF.

This chain uses TRBV18 with TRBJ1-2; 8 bases line up with TRBD1. Germline CDR1 KGHSH, CDR2 LQKENI. V gave up 3 bases and J gave up 3 bases; unmatched junction bases: 3. There are 14 residues in the CDR3. The CDR3 bases are TGTGCCAGCTCACCGGACAGGGTAGACTATGGCTACACCTTC. This codes for CASSPDRVDYGYTF.

The chain joins TRBV11-2 to TRBJ2-2; maybe TRBD2 (5 bases). V lost 5 bases, J lost 1 base, and 8 bases lay in between. Germline CDR1 is SGHAT and CDR2 is FQNNGV. CDR3 length equals 14 residues. The CDR3 region has the DNA TGTGCCAGCAGCCCGGCGGGGAACACCGGGGAGCTGTTTTTT. It translates to CASSPAGNTGELFF.

The chain couples TRBV5-1 to TRBJ2-2; TRBD1 matches 8 bases. Per the germline V gene, CDR1 is SGHRS and CDR2 is YFSETQ. The V and J ends lost 4 bases and 2 bases, in that order; junction bases with no gene match: 4. The CDR3 extends over 15 amino acids. This CDR3 reads CASSAGTGNTGELFF. In DNA, the CDR3 is TGCGCCAGCAGCGCCGGGACAGGAAACACCGGGGAGCTGTTTTTT.

The chain couples TRBV7-2 to TRBJ2-3, with 12 bases that match TRBD2. The V gene end was trimmed by 5 bases and the J gene end by 12 bases; junction bases not matched to a gene: 15. In germline, CDR1 is SGHTA, CDR2 FQGNSA. This CDR3 spans 16 amino acids. DNA of the CDR3: TGTGCCAGCAGCCCGCCCGGACTAGCGGGGACCTCTACACAGTATTTT. It yields the protein CASSPPGLAGTSTQYF.

The rearrangement joins TRBV5-1 to TRBJ1-1; the match to TRBD1 covers 9 bases. This CDR3 contains 15 residues. V dropped 2 bases and J dropped 5; count of bases not matched to a gene: 7. The germline V gene encodes CDR1 SGHRS and CDR2 YFSETQ. The CDR3 nucleotides are TGCGCCAGCAGCTTAGGGAGACAGGGGGTAACTGAAGCTTTCTTT. Its protein product is CASSLGRQGVTEAFF. Full variable domain (remainder filled in from reference TRBV5-1 and TRBJ1-1): KAGVTQTPRYLIKTRGQQVTLSCSPISGHRSVSWYQQTPGQGLQFLFEYFSETQRNKGNFPGRFSGRQFSNSRSEMNVSTLELGDSALYLCASSLGRQGVTEAFFGQGTRLTVV.

This clone has a single count. The genes are TRBV28 and TRBJ1-2; D unresolved. This CDR3 is built from 12 residues. V gave up 4 bases and J gave up 4 bases, with 7 bases separating them. Germline loops: CDR1 MDHEN, CDR2 SYDVKM. CDR3 residues: CASSSRFYGYTF. CDR3 nucleotides: TGTGCCAGCAGTTCGCGGTTCTATGGCTACACCTTC.

This clone was found many times. The chain combines TRBV20-1 with TRBJ1-4, with D possibly TRBD1 on 5 matching bases. This CDR3 has 15 amino acids. Germline lookup yields CDR1 DFQATT and CDR2 SNEGSKA (reference sequence). The V gene lost 3 bases and the J gene lost 4 bases, with 15 bases spanning the gap. For the CDR3, the DNA is TGCAGTGCTAGTGACGGGGGAGGAGGTAATGAAAAACTGTTTTTT. It is translated as CSASDGGGGNEKLFF.